A selection of T cell receptor beta chains follows, all from one sample in a study of response to subunit inactivated influenza vaccine. TCRdb itself ran the RT-PCR reads through MiXCR, one entry per CDR3 protein. The sample yields about 540,000 distinct CDR3 sequences, around 15% seen once. Sample: PBMCs from blood, taken 11 to 12 days after vaccination. The source of these receptors is a man aged 50 to 60 who received an inactivated influenza vaccine. Both conserved end residues are part of each CDR3. Fields, in order: J gene, V gene, CDR3 protein.

j_gene: TRBJ2-2
v_gene: TRBV5-5
CDR3aa: CASSLEPGMNTGELFF

j_gene: TRBJ2-2
v_gene: TRBV7-2
CDR3aa: CAGRLPYRGFKSGTSRSGELFF

j_gene: TRBJ1-1
v_gene: TRBV5-1
CDR3aa: CASSLPGGTAEAFF

j_gene: TRBJ1-4
v_gene: TRBV7-2
CDR3aa: CASSLSVLANEKLFF

j_gene: TRBJ2-2
v_gene: TRBV7-9
CDR3aa: CASSPGLGDTGELFF

j_gene: TRBJ1-5
v_gene: TRBV12-3/TRBV12-4
CDR3aa: CASSKQGPQPQHF

j_gene: TRBJ2-1
v_gene: TRBV7-9
CDR3aa: CASSLVAGGLGNEQFF

j_gene: TRBJ2-6
v_gene: TRBV4-1
CDR3aa: CASSQDLDRALSSRTF

j_gene: TRBJ2-1
v_gene: TRBV27
CDR3aa: CASSFLAQLGSYNEQFF

j_gene: TRBJ2-5
v_gene: TRBV12-3/TRBV12-4
CDR3aa: CASSTDRAGETQYF

j_gene: TRBJ2-7
v_gene: TRBV5-1
CDR3aa: CASSDRQGTGEQYF

j_gene: TRBJ2-4
v_gene: TRBV28
CDR3aa: CASSAFRLAKNIQYF

j_gene: TRBJ2-7
v_gene: TRBV6-5
CDR3aa: CASSYEGRGYEQYF

j_gene: TRBJ1-4
v_gene: TRBV5-1
CDR3aa: CASSFGGRDDEKLFF